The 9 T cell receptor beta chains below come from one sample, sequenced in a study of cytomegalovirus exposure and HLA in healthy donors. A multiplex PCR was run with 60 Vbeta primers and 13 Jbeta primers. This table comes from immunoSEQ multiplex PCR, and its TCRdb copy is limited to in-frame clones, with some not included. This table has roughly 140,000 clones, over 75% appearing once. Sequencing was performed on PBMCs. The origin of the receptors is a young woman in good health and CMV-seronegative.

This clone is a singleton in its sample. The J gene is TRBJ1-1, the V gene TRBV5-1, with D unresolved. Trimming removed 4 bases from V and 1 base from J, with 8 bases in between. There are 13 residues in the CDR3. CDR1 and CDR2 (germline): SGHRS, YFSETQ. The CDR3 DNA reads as TGCGCCAGCAGCCCCGAGGGGAACACTGAAGCTTTCTTT. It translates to CASSPEGNTEAFF.

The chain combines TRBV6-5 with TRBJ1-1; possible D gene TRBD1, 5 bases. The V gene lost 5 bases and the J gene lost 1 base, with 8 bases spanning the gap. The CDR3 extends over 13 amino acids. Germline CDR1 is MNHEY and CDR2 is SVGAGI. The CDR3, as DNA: TGTGCCAGCAGTCCCACAGGGAACACTGAAGCTTTCTTT. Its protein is CASSPTGNTEAFF.

CDR3: CASSIWTASGMSNQPQHF. CDR3 sequence (DNA): TGTGCCAGTAGTATCTGGACAGCCTCAGGTATGAGCAATCAGCCCCAGCATTTT. The chain links TRBV19 to TRBJ1-5, with D possibly TRBD1 on 6 matching bases. V gave up 3 bases and J gave up 1 base, with 19 bases separating them. The germline V gene has CDR1 LNHDA and CDR2 SQIVND (reference sequence). CDR3 length: 18 residues.

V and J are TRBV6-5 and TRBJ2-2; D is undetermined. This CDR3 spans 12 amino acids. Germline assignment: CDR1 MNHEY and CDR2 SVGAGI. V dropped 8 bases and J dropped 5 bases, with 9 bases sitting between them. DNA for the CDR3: TGTGCCAGCCGCCGAGAAACCGGGGAGCTGTTTTTT. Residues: CASRRETGELFF.

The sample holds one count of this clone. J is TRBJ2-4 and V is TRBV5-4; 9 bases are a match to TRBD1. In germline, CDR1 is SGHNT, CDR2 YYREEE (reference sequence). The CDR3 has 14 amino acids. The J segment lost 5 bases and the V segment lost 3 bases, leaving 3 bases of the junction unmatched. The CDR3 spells CASSSRDRENIQYF. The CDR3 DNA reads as TGTGCCAGCAGCTCCCGGGACAGGGAAAACATTCAGTACTTC.

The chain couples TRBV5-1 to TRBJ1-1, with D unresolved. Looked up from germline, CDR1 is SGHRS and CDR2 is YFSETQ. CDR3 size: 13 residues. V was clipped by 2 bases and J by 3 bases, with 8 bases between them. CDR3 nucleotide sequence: TGCGCCAGCAGCTTTGAGTTGTACACTGAAGCTTTCTTT. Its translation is CASSFELYTEAFF. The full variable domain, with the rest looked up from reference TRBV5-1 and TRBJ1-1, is KAGVTQTPRYLIKTRGQQVTLSCSPISGHRSVSWYQQTPGQGLQFLFEYFSETQRNKGNFPGRFSGRQFSNSRSEMNVSTLELGDSALYLCASSFELYTEAFFGQGTRLTVV.

This chain's CDR3 is CASSPVDRVNEKLFF. Here the CDR3 DNA reads TGTGCCAGCAGTCCCGTTGACAGGGTTAATGAAAAACTGTTTTTT. The V and J genes are TRBV28 and TRBJ1-4; 7 positions agree with TRBD1. The length of the CDR3 is 15 residues. Germline V gene sequence: CDR1 MDHEN, CDR2 SYDVKM. V gave up 5 bases and J gave up 4 bases; unmatched junction bases: 7.

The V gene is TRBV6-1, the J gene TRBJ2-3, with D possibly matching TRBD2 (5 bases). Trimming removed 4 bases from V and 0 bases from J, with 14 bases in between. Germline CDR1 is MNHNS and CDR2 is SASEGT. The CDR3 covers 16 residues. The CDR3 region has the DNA TGTGCCAGCAGTGGGCTAGGCGGGCTGAGCACAGATACGCAGTATTTT. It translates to CASSGLGGLSTDTQYF.

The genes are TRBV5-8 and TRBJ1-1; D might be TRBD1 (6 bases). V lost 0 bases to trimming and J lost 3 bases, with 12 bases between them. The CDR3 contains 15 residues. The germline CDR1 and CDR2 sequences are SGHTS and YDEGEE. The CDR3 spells CASSLGPNRDTEAFF. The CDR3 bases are TGTGCCAGCAGCTTGGGACCTAACAGGGACACTGAAGCTTTCTTT.